A selection of T cell receptor beta chains follows, all from one sample in a study of shared clonotypes between healthy human individuals. Repertoires were generated with immunoSEQ multiplex PCR, while TCRdb's copy carries only in-frame clones and drops some. The sample consists of some 2.1 million clones, about 94% of them appearing once. Sequencing input: naive CD8+ T cells from PBMCs. Receptors originate from a man younger than 35 in good health. Some clones in this sample may be carry-over from other donors' samples. CDR3s include the opening cysteine and the closing phenylalanine or tryptophan. The D gene is left open where the match is weak. Not every row has a clone size; where given, it reads once, few, many or a size class.

TRBD1	TRBJ2-5	.	TRBV9	CASSANRDSRTQYF	TGTGCCAGCAGCGCGAACCGGGACAGTAGGACCCAGTACTTC
TRBD2	TRBJ2-7	.	TRBV10-1	CASRPGGEPGLAGTKGNHEQYF	TGCGCCAGCAGGCCTGGGGGGGAGCCGGGACTAGCGGGGACAAAAGGAAATCACGAGCAGTACTTC
TRBD1	TRBJ2-7	.	TRBV4-2	CASSPGTGSHYEQYF	TGTGCCAGCAGCCCCGGGACAGGGTCCCACTACGAGCAGTACTTC
TRBD2	TRBJ2-7	.	TRBV6-1	CASWATSGSVEQYF	TGTGCCAGCTGGGCGACTAGCGGGAGCGTCGAGCAGTACTTC
TRBD2	TRBJ2-7	once	TRBV9	CASSRFPGTSGPAYEQYF	TGTGCCAGCAGCCGATTTCCCGGGACTAGCGGACCAGCCTACGAGCAGTACTTC
TRBD1	TRBJ2-2	.	TRBV7-9	CASSSGTGVGTGELFF	TGTGCCAGCAGCTCCGGGACAGGGGTTGGGACCGGGGAGCTGTTTTTT
.	TRBJ2-7	once	TRBV7-9	CASSSHLGRGTDSSYEQYF	TGTGCCAGCAGCTCCCACCTAGGCCGCGGGACGGACAGCTCCTACGAGCAGTACTTC
TRBD1	TRBJ2-7	.	TRBV30	CAWSPGQGAYEQYF	TGTGCCTGGAGTCCCGGACAGGGGGCCTACGAGCAGTACTTC
TRBD1	TRBJ1-1	.	TRBV29-1	CSVLTGVRTEAFF	TGCAGCGTTTTGACAGGGGTAAGGACTGAAGCTTTCTTT
.	TRBJ1-1	.	TRBV2	CASSEAQGRVTEAFF	TGTGCCAGCAGTGAAGCACAGGGAAGGGTCACTGAAGCTTTCTTT
.	TRBJ1-1	once	TRBV19	CASSRTANTEAFF	TGTGCCAGTAGTAGGACAGCCAACACTGAAGCTTTCTTT
TRBD1	TRBJ1-1	.	TRBV27	CASSLSRQGSNTEAFF	TGTGCCAGCAGTTTATCGAGACAGGGGTCGAACACTGAAGCTTTCTTT
.	TRBJ2-2	.	TRBV7-9	CASHPYVLGGELFF	TGTGCCAGCCACCCTTACGTGCTTGGCGGGGAGCTGTTTTTT
.	TRBJ1-2	few	TRBV7-9	CASSFHAGADGYTF	TGTGCCAGCAGCTTCCATGCCGGCGCAGATGGCTACACCTTC
TRBD1	TRBJ2-7	.	TRBV6-1	CASGGQAYEQYF	TGTGCCAGCGGGGGACAGGCCTACGAGCAGTACTTC
.	TRBJ1-5	.	TRBV10-3	CAISDGGRNQPQHF	TGTGCCATCAGTGACGGGGGAAGGAATCAGCCCCAGCATTTT
TRBD1	TRBJ2-7	.	TRBV2	CASRGGQGNSYEQYF	TGTGCCAGCAGAGGAGGACAGGGCAACTCCTACGAGCAGTACTTC
.	TRBJ2-1	.	TRBV7-9	CASRRDNYNEQFF	TGTGCCAGCAGAAGGGACAACTACAATGAGCAGTTCTTC
TRBD1	TRBJ1-2	.	TRBV19	CASSTSRTGVRGYTF	TGTGCCAGTAGTACCTCACGGACAGGGGTGCGGGGCTACACCTTC
.	TRBJ2-7	.	TRBV11-2	CASRAGAYEQYF	TGTGCCAGCAGAGCCGGGGCCTACGAGCAGTACTTC
.	TRBJ1-2	.	TRBV29-1	CSSLLPEGYTF	TGCAGCTCCCTGCTGCCGGAAGGCTACACCTTC
TRBD2	TRBJ2-3	.	TRBV11-2	CASSPRTSGMDTQYF	TGTGCCAGCAGCCCACGGACTAGCGGGATGGATACGCAGTATTTT
.	TRBJ2-1	.	TRBV12-5	CASGLASDEQFF	TGTGCTAGTGGACTTGCGAGCGATGAGCAGTTCTTC
TRBD2	TRBJ2-7	.	TRBV7-9	CASSLDSRPGLAGHEQYF	TGTGCCAGCAGCTTAGATTCCCGACCCGGACTAGCAGGGCACGAGCAGTACTTC
.	TRBJ1-5	.	TRBV25-1	CASSETGSNQPQHF	TGTGCCAGCAGTGAGACAGGTTCGAATCAGCCCCAGCATTTT
.	TRBJ2-7	.	TRBV6-6	CASSLQGSYEQYF	TGTGCCAGCAGTCTACAGGGAAGCTACGAGCAGTACTTC
.	TRBJ2-7	.	TRBV7-8	CASSLFGQYYEQYF	TGTGCCAGCAGCTTATTCGGACAGTACTACGAGCAGTACTTC
TRBD2	TRBJ2-3	.	TRBV6-1	CASSEDGTSGSLADTQYF	TGTGCCAGCAGTGAAGATGGGACTAGCGGGAGTTTAGCAGATACGCAGTATTTT
TRBD1	TRBJ1-4	.	TRBV19	CASSPYRGGIEKLFF	TGTGCCAGTAGTCCTTACAGGGGCGGAATAGAAAAACTGTTTTTT
.	TRBJ2-3	.	TRBV5-4	CASSLWGRNGADTQYF	TGTGCCAGCAGCCTATGGGGAAGAAATGGAGCAGATACGCAGTATTTT
.	TRBJ1-2	.	TRBV6-6	CASSSGGAVEGYTF	TGTGCCAGCAGCTCCGGGGGTGCAGTAGAGGGCTACACCTTC
TRBD2	TRBJ2-1	.	TRBV7-9	CASGRAGEFYNEQFF	TGTGCCAGCGGCAGAGCGGGAGAATTCTACAATGAGCAGTTCTTC
.	TRBJ1-1	.	TRBV30	CAWSSARGPEAFF	TGTGCCTGGAGTTCGGCCAGGGGCCCTGAAGCTTTCTTT
.	TRBJ1-1	.	TRBV6-4	CASSETENTEAFF	TGTGCCAGCAGTGAGACGGAGAACACTGAAGCTTTCTTT
.	TRBJ1-3	.	TRBV5-1	CASKNRPLEGNTIYF	TGCGCCAGCAAAAATAGACCGCTCGAGGGAAACACCATATATTTT
.	TRBJ2-1	.	TRBV28	CASSLGTHNEQFF	TGTGCCAGCAGTTTGGGCACCCACAATGAGCAGTTCTTC
.	TRBJ2-1	.	TRBV27	CASSPYTGIKFNEQFF	TGTGCCAGCAGTCCTTATACAGGGATCAAGTTCAATGAGCAGTTCTTC
.	TRBJ1-1	.	TRBV29-1	CSVTEAFF	TGCAGCGTAACTGAAGCTTTCTTT
.	TRBJ2-1	.	TRBV7-8	CASSSGQTKISPNEQFF	TGTGCCAGCAGCTCCGGGCAGACAAAAATATCCCCAAATGAGCAGTTCTTC
TRBD1	TRBJ1-2	.	TRBV6-5	CASSYSPTGGYGYTF	TGTGCCAGCAGTTATTCCCCGACAGGGGGCTATGGCTACACCTTC
.	TRBJ2-7	.	TRBV28	CASSLPVPKGSYEQYF	TGTGCCAGCAGCCTGCCAGTACCTAAGGGCTCCTACGAGCAGTACTTC
TRBD1	TRBJ1-4	.	TRBV27	CASSFHRGAEKLFF	TGTGCCAGCAGTTTCCACAGGGGGGCTGAAAAACTGTTTTTT
.	TRBJ1-2	.	TRBV28	CASSFKNGYTF	TGTGCCAGCAGTTTCAAGAATGGCTACACCTTC
TRBD2	TRBJ2-5	.	TRBV7-9	CASSHPALAKETQYF	TGTGCCAGCAGCCACCCGGCACTAGCGAAGGAGACCCAGTACTTC
.	TRBJ2-7	.	TRBV19	CASRDPYEQYF	TGTGCCAGTAGAGACCCCTACGAGCAGTACTTC
TRBD2	TRBJ2-3	.	TRBV7-9	CASSLVRREGTDTQYF	TGTGCCAGCAGCTTAGTACGGCGGGAGGGCACAGATACGCAGTATTTT
.	TRBJ1-5	few	TRBV6-4	CASSDKAFQPQHF	TGTGCCAGCAGTGATAAGGCTTTCCAGCCCCAGCATTTT
TRBD1	TRBJ1-2	.	TRBV19	CASSWTGNYGYTF	TGTGCCAGTAGTTGGACAGGGAACTATGGCTACACCTTC
.	TRBJ2-3	.	TRBV4-1	CASSHLGGDPDTQYF	TGCGCCAGCAGCCATCTCGGCGGAGACCCAGATACGCAGTATTTT
.	TRBJ1-5	.	TRBV27	CASSTARIQPQHF	TGTGCCAGCAGTACCGCTCGCATCCAGCCCCAGCATTTT
TRBD1	TRBJ1-1	.	TRBV19	CASSNDRGWSTEAFF	TGTGCCAGTAGTAACGACAGGGGTTGGAGCACTGAAGCTTTCTTT
.	TRBJ2-7	.	TRBV6-4	CASSAAGPYEQYF	TGTGCCAGCAGTGCCGCAGGGCCCTACGAGCAGTACTTC
TRBD1	TRBJ1-5	.	TRBV15	CATSRATGVNQPQHF	TGTGCCACCAGCAGAGCTACAGGGGTGAATCAGCCCCAGCATTTT
.	TRBJ2-7	.	TRBV10-3	CAISDSMYEQYF	TGTGCCATCAGTGACAGTATGTACGAGCAGTACTTC
.	TRBJ2-3	.	TRBV4-1	CASSGARERADTQYF	TGCGCCAGCAGCGGGGCCCGGGAGAGGGCAGATACGCAGTATTTT
.	TRBJ2-3	.	TRBV29-1	CSVEGLKVTSTDTQYF	TGCAGCGTTGAAGGCCTCAAAGTGACTAGCACAGATACGCAGTATTTT
.	TRBJ1-1	.	TRBV27	CASSFHLAGNTEAFF	TGTGCCAGCAGCTTCCATCTCGCAGGGAACACTGAAGCTTTCTTT
.	TRBJ1-1	.	TRBV27	CASSLSGSGTEAFF	TGTGCCAGCAGTTTATCGGGGTCAGGCACTGAAGCTTTCTTT